These T cell receptor beta chains were read from a single sample in a study of glioma-infiltrating T cells after dendritic cell vaccination. Sequencing used immunoSEQ multiplex PCR; TCRdb keeps in-frame clones, though not all of them. The table lists 80,000 to 95,000 clones, 85% of them singletons. Sequencing was performed on blood, taken after dendritic cell vaccination. The receptors shown here come from a human donor with glioblastoma. Each CDR3 is given with its conserved first and last residue. A clone size is listed for some rows: how often the clone was seen (once, few, many), or a class if it is expanded.

>-|TRBV18
CASSPSGGHSYNEQFF
>-|TRBV10-2
CASTRAGQNNSPLHF
>-|TRBV19
CASSLLGDSKETQYF
>-|TRBV28
CASRGGDSAHYNEQFF
>-|TRBV19
CASMRGLGEKLFF
>-|TRBV7-8
CASSQRRQGGYEQYF
>-|TRBV5-6
CASSLVFGYNEQFF
>once|TRBV19
CASSIVRGLNTEAFF
>-|TRBV14
CASSQDRRQEYEQYF
>-|TRBV7-9
CASSLDDGGGAENTEAFF
>-|TRBV7-6
CASSFFRLASYNEQFF
>-|TRBV2
CASRHLAGATDTQYF
>-|TRBV5-1
CASSLNGGGESEAFF
>-|TRBV5-4
CASSPGQGTYNEQFF
>-|TRBV7-8
CASSRQEGRNTEAFF
>-|TRBV21-1
CASSKGGGFCNEQFF
>-|TRBV19
CASSTWTANTGELFF
>-|TRBV6-5
CASSTDGGNSPLHF
>few|TRBV27
CASSRDRAGNTIYF
>once|TRBV7-9
CASSSPGISEKLFF
>-|TRBV6-5
CASSSNSGTLYEQYF
>-|TRBV29-1
CSVRGVRRETQYF
>-|TRBV5-4
CASSLVASGGRRTQYF
>-|TRBV6-4
CASSDSEVSRQFF
>few|TRBV11-2
CASSLQREGLGEQFF
>-|TRBV2
CASSKGRARTEAFF
>-|TRBV5-8
CASSFNRVSGANVLTF
>-|TRBV6-6
CASSYSQGFAEQYF
>-|TRBV19
CASSIDRGGDGQPQHF
>-|TRBV7-7
CASSLAASSYNEQFF
>-|TRBV9
CASTRRGGTSGFTGELFF
>-|TRBV29-1
CSVEDWPGQGGSGANVLTF
>-|TRBV25-1
CASTRTDGSYEQYF
>-|TRBV18
CASSPFSSGADTQYF